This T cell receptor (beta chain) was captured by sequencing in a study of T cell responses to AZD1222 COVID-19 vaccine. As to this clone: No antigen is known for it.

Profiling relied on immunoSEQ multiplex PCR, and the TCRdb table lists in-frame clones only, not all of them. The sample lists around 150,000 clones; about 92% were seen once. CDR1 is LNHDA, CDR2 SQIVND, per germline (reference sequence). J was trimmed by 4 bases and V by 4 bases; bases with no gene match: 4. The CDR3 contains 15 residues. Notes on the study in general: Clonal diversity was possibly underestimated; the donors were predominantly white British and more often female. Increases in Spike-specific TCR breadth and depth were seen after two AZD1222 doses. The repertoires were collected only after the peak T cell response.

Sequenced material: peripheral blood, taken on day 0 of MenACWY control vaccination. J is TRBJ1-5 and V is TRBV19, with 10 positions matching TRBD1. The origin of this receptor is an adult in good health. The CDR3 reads CASSTGQGSNQPQHF. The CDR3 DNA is TGTGCCAGTAGTACGGGACAGGGGAGTAATCAGCCCCAGCATTTT.